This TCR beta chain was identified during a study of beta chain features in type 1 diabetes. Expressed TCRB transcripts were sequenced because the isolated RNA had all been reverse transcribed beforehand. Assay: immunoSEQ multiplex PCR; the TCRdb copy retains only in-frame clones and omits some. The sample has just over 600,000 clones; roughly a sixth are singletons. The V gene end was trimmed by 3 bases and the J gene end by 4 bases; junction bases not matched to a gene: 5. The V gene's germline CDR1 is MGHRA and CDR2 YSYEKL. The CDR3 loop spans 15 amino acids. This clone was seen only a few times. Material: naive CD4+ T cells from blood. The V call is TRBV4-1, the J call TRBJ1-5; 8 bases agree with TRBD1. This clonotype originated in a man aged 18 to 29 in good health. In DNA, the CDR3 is TGCGCCAGCAGCCACGCAGGACAGGGTAATCAGCCCCAGCATTTT. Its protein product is CASSHAGQGNQPQHF.